The TCR beta chain described here comes from a study of cytomegalovirus exposure and HLA in healthy donors. Study outcomes and limitations: The study dropped some indistinguishable V segments, TRBV6-2 and TRBV6-3 among them.

Researchers ran the PCR with 60 Vbeta and 13 Jbeta primers. Sequencing was performed with immunoSEQ multiplex PCR; in TCRdb, only in-frame clones are kept and a portion is missing. The data show about 86,000 clones, about 79% seen once. Healthy individuals who donated bone marrow served as the donors. The CDR3 extends over 15 amino acids. Trimming took 6 bases from V and 6 from J, leaving 18 bases between them. Germline assignment: CDR1 MDHEN and CDR2 SYDVKM. This clone occurred once. Its antigen is not known. V gene TRBV28 combines with J gene TRBJ2-1, with TRBD2 as a possible D gene (6 bases). The sequenced material came from PBMCs. This receptor was taken from a female donor in good health and CMV-seronegative. The CDR3 sequence: CASSKTGTPLNEQFF. The CDR3 DNA reads TGTGCCAGCAGCAAAACCGGGACTCCCCTCAATGAGCAGTTCTTC.